This T cell receptor beta chain was retrieved from a study of blood T cell repertoires in COVID-19. Study-level information: Samples came from the United States, Italy and Spain, spanning acute and convalescent COVID-19. PBMCs, B-cell-depleted T cells, or T cells were the source of the cDNA or gDNA that made up the material.

After removal of 5 bases from V and 6 bases from J, the junction contained 8 bases not matched to a gene. The CDR3 runs to 14 residues. Germline assignment: CDR1 LNHDA and CDR2 SQIVND (reference sequence). Original handling: Amplification of reference gene primers was used by the study to estimate nucleated cell counts. Here immunoSEQ multiplex PCR was the method, and the copy in TCRdb shows in-frame clones only, minus some. V and J calls and clone size are copied from that table; D and trimming were computed from the DNA. The sample includes some 190,000 clones, around 85% of them seen just once. The rearrangement uses TRBV19 and TRBJ2-7, with 9 bases identical to TRBD1. The sequence was collected from a human donor with active or convalescent COVID-19. The donor label of this sample is uncertain. Specimen: peripheral blood. The CDR3 DNA reads as TGTGCCAGTAGTGACGGGACAGGGTCTTCCGAGCAGTACTTC. This sequence encodes CASSDGTGSSEQYF.